This passage covers 9 T cell receptor beta chains from one sample sequenced in a study of control samples from healthy donors and cancer patients. The protocol was immunoSEQ multiplex PCR, while the TCRdb copy is restricted to in-frame clones and leaves out a portion. This table has some 210,000 clones, 90% to 95% appearing once. The sample was blood. Receptors originate from a man aged 25-45 years in good health.

This rearrangement joins TRBV19 to TRBJ1-5; TRBD1 matches at 8 bases. Germline V gives CDR1 LNHDA, CDR2 SQIVND (reference sequence). The CDR3 length is 15 residues. The ends lost 7 bases at V and 5 bases at J; junction bases unmatched: 10. CDR3 nucleotide sequence: TGTGCCAGTACCTCAGGACAGGGCGGTTATCAGCCCCAGCATTTT. This translates into CASTSGQGGYQPQHF.

The rearrangement uses TRBV7-9 and TRBJ2-1; TRBD2 matches at 12 bases. Losses at the gene ends were 5 bases for V and 9 bases for J; bases not matched to a gene: 8. The CDR3 is 15 residues long. CDR1 is SEHNR and CDR2 is FQNEAQ in the germline V gene (reference sequence). The DNA for the CDR3 is TGTGCCAGCAGCCCTAGCGGGGGGGCGTCGGGTGAGCAGTTCTTC. Amino acid sequence: CASSPSGGASGEQFF. Using reference TRBV7-9 and TRBJ2-1 for the parts outside the CDR3, the full variable domain is DTGVSQNPRHKITKRGQNVTFRCDPISEHNRLYWYRQTLGQGPEFLTYFQNEAQLEKSRLLSDRFSAERPKGSFSTLEIQRTEQGDSAMYLCASSPSGGASGEQFFGPGTRLTVL.

The table lists this clone with a count of one. The V call is TRBV7-8, the J call TRBJ2-1; maybe TRBD1 (6 bases). The V and J ends lost 2 bases and 0 bases respectively, with 14 bases between them. The CDR3 is made up of 17 amino acids. Per the germline V gene, CDR1 is SGHVS and CDR2 is FQNEAQ. CDR3 amino acids: CASSLTTRGSSYNEQFF. The DNA of the CDR3 is TGTGCCAGCAGCTTAACAACCAGGGGAAGCTCCTACAATGAGCAGTTCTTC.

The chain has TRBV6-5 and TRBJ2-2; 7 bases agree with TRBD1. CDR3 length equals 15 residues. V dropped 0 bases and J dropped 5; count of bases not matched to a gene: 3. CDR1 is MNHEY, CDR2 SVGAGI, per germline. CDR3 coding DNA: TGTGCCAGCAGTTACTCACAGACAGGGACCGGGGAGCTGTTTTTT. This sequence encodes CASSYSQTGTGELFF.

The J gene is TRBJ1-1, the V gene TRBV13; TRBD1 agrees at 8 bases. This CDR3 has 16 amino acids. Per the germline V gene, CDR1 is PRHDT and CDR2 is FYEKMQ (reference sequence). The ends lost 5 bases at V and 2 bases at J; junction bases unmatched: 10. This chain's CDR3 is CASSRGQGAVNTEAFF. Written as DNA, the CDR3 is TGTGCCAGCAGCCGAGGACAGGGAGCGGTCAACACTGAAGCTTTCTTT.

The chain has TRBV3-1 (or the pseudogene TRBV3-2) and TRBJ2-1; TRBD1 or TRBD2 may be the D gene (6 bases each). Germline values: CDR1 LGHDT, CDR2 YNNKEL (reference sequence). This CDR3 is built from 15 residues. Trimming pared 1 base from V and 6 bases from J, leaving 13 bases between. The CDR3 DNA reads TGTGCCAGCAGCCAAGGTACGGGGGCGGGCAATGAGCAGTTCTTC. Residues: CASSQGTGAGNEQFF.

This chain uses TRBV5-1 with TRBJ2-1, with D perhaps assigned TRBD1 or TRBD2 (6 bases each). CDR1 is SGHRS, CDR2 YFSETQ, per germline. V lost 0 bases, J lost 4 bases, and 17 bases lay in between. This CDR3 has 17 amino acids. The CDR3 nucleotides are TGCGCCAGCAGCTTGGCCCCGGGGGCCTTCGGGTACAATGAGCAGTTCTTC. It yields the protein CASSLAPGAFGYNEQFF.

The chain is built from TRBV27 and TRBJ1-1; D not certain. V was cut by 5 bases and J by 11 bases, with 6 bases left in between. CDR3 length: 9 amino acids. Germline CDR1 is MNHEY and CDR2 is SMNVEV (reference sequence). The CDR3 reads CASSPTAFF. The DNA of the CDR3 is TGTGCCAGCAGTCCGACGGCTTTCTTT.

This clone was counted only a few times. The chain recombines TRBV18 with TRBJ1-4; D possibly corresponds to TRBD1 (5 bases). The CDR3 loop spans 22 amino acids. The germline V gene encodes CDR1 KGHSH and CDR2 LQKENI. Trimming pared 1 base from V and 0 bases from J, leaving 27 bases between. The CDR3 coding sequence is TGTGCCAGCTCACCACTACGGACCCAGACAGACAGTTTCATGCCAACTAATGAAAAACTGTTTTTT. This gives the protein CASSPLRTQTDSFMPTNEKLFF.